This T cell receptor beta chain was observed in a study of cytomegalovirus exposure and HLA in healthy donors. The CDR3 totals 12 residues. Germline CDR1 GTSNPN, CDR2 SVGIG (reference sequence). V lost 0 bases and J 7 bases, leaving 9 bases between the germline ends. Measured with immunoSEQ multiplex PCR; TCRdb has only the in-frame clones, and not every one. The table lists 97,000 or so clones, over 85% of them singletons, with roughly 0.82% in the top ten. As to this clone: The antigen is undetermined.

Study conclusions and caveats: Altogether, some 160 TCR beta chains were recorded as cytomegalovirus-associated.

The sample taken for sequencing was PBMCs. The receptor comes from a woman younger than 35 in good health and CMV-seronegative. V gene TRBV30 combines with J gene TRBJ1-1, with unresolved D. Written as DNA, the CDR3 is TGTGCCTGGAGTGTTGGCGGGTTTGAAGCTTTCTTT. This sequence encodes CAWSVGGFEAFF.